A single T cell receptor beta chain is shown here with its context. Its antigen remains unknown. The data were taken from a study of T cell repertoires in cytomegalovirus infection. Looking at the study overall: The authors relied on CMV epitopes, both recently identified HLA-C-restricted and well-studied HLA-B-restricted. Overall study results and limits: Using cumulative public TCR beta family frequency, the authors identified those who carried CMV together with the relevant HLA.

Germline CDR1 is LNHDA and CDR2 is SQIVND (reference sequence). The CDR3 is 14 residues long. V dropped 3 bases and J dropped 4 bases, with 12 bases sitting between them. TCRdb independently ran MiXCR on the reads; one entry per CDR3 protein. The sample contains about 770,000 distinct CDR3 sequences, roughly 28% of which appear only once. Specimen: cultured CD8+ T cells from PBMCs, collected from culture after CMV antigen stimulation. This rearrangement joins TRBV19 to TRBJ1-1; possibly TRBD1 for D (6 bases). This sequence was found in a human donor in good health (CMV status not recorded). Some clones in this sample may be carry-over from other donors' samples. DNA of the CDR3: TGTGCCAGTAGTATGGTTTTGGGGGCCACTGAAGCTTTCTTT. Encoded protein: CASSMVLGATEAFF.